Listed here are 13 T cell receptor beta chains from one sample, sequenced in a study of blood T cell repertoires in COVID-19. Measured with immunoSEQ multiplex PCR; TCRdb has only the in-frame clones, and not every one. The data show around 290,000 clones, around 87% seen once. The specimen was peripheral blood. Every receptor here comes from a woman in her forties or fifties who had recovered from COVID-19.

The chain carries TRBV4-3 and TRBJ2-5; 7 bases fit TRBD2. The junction had 13 bases not matched to a gene; V was cut back by 4 bases and J by 2 bases. The CDR3 is 17 residues long. The germline V gene has CDR1 LGHNA and CDR2 YSLEER. In DNA, the CDR3 is TGCGCCAGCAGCCCGAACGGGCTAGCGGTCAGACAAGAGACCCAGTACTTC. Amino acid sequence: CASSPNGLAVRQETQYF.

This chain connects TRBV18 to TRBJ2-3, with D possibly matching TRBD1 (5 bases). The V and J ends lost 5 bases and 4 bases respectively, with 16 bases between them. Germline CDR1 KGHSH, CDR2 LQKENI. CDR3 size: 15 residues. The CDR3 protein is CASSSGRAGADTQYF. In DNA, the CDR3 is TGTGCCAGCTCATCAGGCAGGGCAGGCGCAGATACGCAGTATTTT.

The rearrangement links TRBV28 to TRBJ2-1; unclear D gene. Germline V gives CDR1 MDHEN, CDR2 SYDVKM. The CDR3 spans 14 residues. Trimming shortened V by 1 base and J by 7 bases, and 11 bases separated the two germline ends. The CDR3 sequence: CASSLLVRLNEQFF. The CDR3 DNA reads TGTGCCAGCAGTTTATTAGTCCGGTTGAATGAGCAGTTCTTC.

The chain couples TRBV4-2 to TRBJ2-3; D might be TRBD2 (6 bases). CDR3 length: 14 residues. CDR1 and CDR2 (germline): LGHNA, YNFKEQ. V lost 4 bases to trimming and J lost 0 bases, with 8 bases between them. The CDR3, as DNA: TGTGCCAGCAGCCGACTAGAAAGCACAGATACGCAGTATTTT. The encoded protein is CASSRLESTDTQYF.

This clone was counted once. The gene calls are TRBV6-2 or TRBV6-3 and TRBJ1-1; D might be TRBD1 (6 bases). Germline V gives CDR1 MNHEY, CDR2 SVGEGT. V lost 6 bases and J 1 base, leaving 18 bases between the germline ends. The CDR3 has 16 amino acids. The CDR3 region is CASSTHPDRGNTEAFF. DNA for the CDR3: TGTGCCAGCAGCACCCACCCGGACAGAGGGAACACTGAAGCTTTCTTT.

The rearrangement joins TRBV5-4 to TRBJ2-7, with TRBD2 matching 8 bases. The trim removed 4 bases at V and 7 bases at J, leaving 19 bases unmatched. The CDR3 is 17 residues long. Germline CDR1 reads SGHNT; CDR2 reads YYREEE (reference sequence). CDR3 sequence (DNA): TGTGCCAGCAGCACACCCGGGGGGGCGGGATCTACTAGGGAGCAGTACTTC. It yields the protein CASSTPGGAGSTREQYF.

The J gene is TRBJ2-5, the V gene TRBV4-1; D not resolved. Germline CDR1 and CDR2: MGHRA and YSYEKL. V dropped 0 bases and J dropped 2 bases, with 10 bases sitting between them. The CDR3 extends over 15 amino acids. CDR3: CASSQESRKQETQYF. CDR3 nucleotide sequence: TGCGCCAGCAGCCAAGAGTCCAGGAAACAAGAGACCCAGTACTTC.

This chain joins TRBV27 and TRBJ2-3; TRBD1 aligns across 7 bases. V was pared by 9 bases and J by 2 bases, with 8 bases of the junction left unmatched. This CDR3 has 14 amino acids. Germline CDR1 MNHEY, CDR2 SMNVEV (reference sequence). The CDR3, as DNA: TGTGCCAGGCCGACAGGGCGCTACACAGATACGCAGTATTTT. The encoded protein is CARPTGRYTDTQYF.

In the case of this clone: The junction shows a germline mismatch at one end, possibly a read error. This chain joins TRBV18 and TRBJ1-2, with D hard to call. This CDR3 spans 15 amino acids. Germline CDR1 and CDR2: KGHSH and LQKENI. CDR3 sequence: CASSPTLELNYGYTF. The CDR3 nucleotides are TGTGCCAGCTCCCCTACCTTAGAACTCAACTACGGCTACACCTTC.

J is TRBJ2-5 and V is TRBV10-3; maybe TRBD1 (7 bases). Germline CDR1 and CDR2: ENHRY and SYGVKD. Between the trimmed V and J ends, which lost 6 bases and 3 bases, there was a span of 11 bases. The CDR3 contains 13 residues. CDR3 sequence (DNA): TGTGCCATCAGGGAGGGACAGAAAGAGACCCAGTACTTC. Amino acids: CAIREGQKETQYF.

Written as DNA, the CDR3 is TGTGCCAGCAAACTAGCTTCCACAGATACGCAGTATTTT. Translating gives CASKLASTDTQYF. The chain recombines TRBV28 with TRBJ2-3; a possible D gene is TRBD2 (6 bases). The germline V and J ends were trimmed by 7 bases and 2 bases, with 10 bases remaining between them. Germline CDR1 MDHEN, CDR2 SYDVKM. This CDR3 is 13 amino acids long.

CDR3 nucleotides: TGTGCCAGCAGTACCTGGACAGGGGTCGACTCTGGAAACACCATATATTTT. Residues: CASSTWTGVDSGNTIYF. V gene TRBV6-2 or TRBV6-3 combines with J gene TRBJ1-3; 9 bases fit TRBD1. The CDR3 has 17 residues. The V and J ends lost 5 bases and 0 bases, in that order; junction bases with no gene match: 8. CDR1 and CDR2 (germline): MNHEY, SVGEGT.

The chain joins TRBV30 to TRBJ1-3; D uncertain. With 1 base removed from V and 14 bases from J, the gap between germline ends came to 15 bases. Germline CDR1 and CDR2: GTSNPN and SVGIG (reference sequence). The length of the CDR3 is 12 residues. The CDR3 sequence: CAWSAGEGFLYF. The CDR3 DNA sequence: TGTGCCTGGAGTGCCGGGGAGGGATTTCTATATTTT.